Following are 13 T cell receptor beta chains from one sample sequenced in a study of blood T cell repertoires in COVID-19. Produced via immunoSEQ multiplex PCR; TCRdb's table is partial and in-frame only. The repertoire includes 430,000 or so clones, 70% to 90% of them detected once, and roughly 1.4% sits in the top ten. The sequencing sample was made of PBMCs or T cells enriched from blood (not recorded which). These receptors all stem from a woman between 18 and 30 years old who had been exposed to COVID-19.

This clone was counted only a few times. This chain links TRBV18 with TRBJ2-3, with D possibly being TRBD1 (6 bases). Germline V gives CDR1 KGHSH, CDR2 LQKENI. The CDR3 length is 16 residues. V was shortened by 5 bases and J by 0 bases, with 15 bases between the two germline ends. The CDR3 DNA sequence: TGTGCCAGCTCAATTCGGACAGCCCCTAGCACAGATACGCAGTATTTT. Encoded protein: CASSIRTAPSTDTQYF.

The chain couples TRBV20-1 to TRBJ2-7, with TRBD2 identical over 13 bases. The CDR3 contains 16 residues. Trimming cost V 3 bases and J 3 bases; bases outside gene matches: 8. Germline V gene lookup returns CDR1 DFQATT and CDR2 SNEGSKA (reference sequence). The CDR3 nucleotides are TGCAGTGCTAGTGCCTTCGGGACTAGCGGGAACTACGAGCAGTACTTC. It specifies CSASAFGTSGNYEQYF.

The chain employs TRBV5-1 and TRBJ1-1; 7 nucleotides line up with TRBD1. Germline V gene sequence: CDR1 SGHRS, CDR2 YFSETQ. The CDR3 runs 16 residues. V shed 3 bases and J 4 bases; nucleotides not matched to a gene: 12. The DNA for the CDR3 is TGCGCCAGCAGCTGGGATCCGGGACAGTCCTTCACTGAAGCTTTCTTT. It encodes CASSWDPGQSFTEAFF.

This clone has more than one count but fewer than ten. The J gene is TRBJ2-2, the V gene TRBV4-3; 9 nucleotides match TRBD1. Per the germline V gene, CDR1 is LGHNA and CDR2 is YSLEER. CDR3 length equals 15 residues. V was pared by 2 bases and J by 8 bases, with 6 bases of the junction left unmatched. The CDR3 here is CASSQFGTGSGELFF. The CDR3 coding sequence is TGCGCCAGCAGCCAATTCGGGACAGGGTCTGGGGAGCTGTTTTTT.

The V and J genes are TRBV5-1 and TRBJ1-4; D remains unclear. The CDR3 is made up of 17 amino acids. Germline V gene data show CDR1 as SGHRS and CDR2 as YFSETQ. Trimming stripped 4 bases from V and 0 bases from J, with 16 bases between. Written as DNA, the CDR3 is TGCGCCAGCAGCGCGGGCCGGGATTCTGCAACTAATGAAAAACTGTTTTTT. Residues: CASSAGRDSATNEKLFF.

The CDR3 spells CASRRSQIGQNEQFF. The CDR3 DNA sequence: TGTGCCAGCAGGCGATCTCAAATTGGGCAGAATGAGCAGTTCTTC. This chain links TRBV7-3 with TRBJ2-1; the D is unclear. CDR1 and CDR2 from the germline V gene are SGHTA and FQGTGA. This CDR3 contains 15 residues. V lost 6 bases, J lost 7 bases, and 19 bases lay in between.

The V gene is TRBV24-1, the J gene TRBJ1-2, with D unclear. Germline CDR1 and CDR2: KGHDR and SFDVKD. Deletions cut 4 bases from V and 4 bases from J, with 9 bases between. The CDR3 is 13 amino acids. CDR3 residues: CATSDQSRYGYTF. CDR3 DNA: TGTGCCACCAGTGACCAGTCCCGCTATGGCTACACCTTC.

The gene calls are TRBV3-1 (or the pseudogene TRBV3-2) and TRBJ1-2; 8 nucleotides align to TRBD1. Looked up from germline, CDR1 is LGHDT and CDR2 is YNNKEL (reference sequence). This CDR3 is built from 15 residues. Losses at the gene ends were 2 bases for V and 8 bases for J; bases not matched to a gene: 10. The CDR3 DNA reads as TGTGCCAGCAGCCAATCGGACAGGGCCCGTAGCGGCTACACCTTC. Translation: CASSQSDRARSGYTF.

The chain carries TRBV28 and TRBJ2-7; D perhaps matches TRBD2 (6 bases). CDR1 is MDHEN, CDR2 SYDVKM, per germline. Trimming removed 4 bases at V and 3 bases at J, with 7 bases between. The CDR3 runs 12 residues. The CDR3 DNA follows: TGTGCCAGCAGTTGGGGGGACTACGAGCAGTACTTC. Protein: CASSWGDYEQYF.

The table lists this clone with a count of one. V usage is TRBV7-6 and J usage is TRBJ2-5; 15 bases match TRBD2. The CDR3 loop spans 16 amino acids. In germline, CDR1 is SGHVS, CDR2 FNYEAQ. Losses at the gene ends were 5 bases for V and 7 bases for J; bases not matched to a gene: 8. This CDR3 reads CASSPRTSGGERTQYF. DNA of the CDR3: TGTGCCAGCAGCCCCCGGACTAGCGGGGGGGAACGGACCCAGTACTTC.

J is TRBJ2-3 and V is TRBV3-1 (or the pseudogene TRBV3-2); the D gene is possibly TRBD2 (5 bases). Trimming removed 4 bases at V and 1 base at J, with 12 bases between. Germline-derived CDR1 and CDR2 are LGHDT and YNNKEL (reference sequence). This CDR3 has 15 residues. The DNA of the CDR3 is TGTGCCAGCAGCCCACCCGGGCGGGGCACAGATACGCAGTATTTT. It codes for CASSPPGRGTDTQYF.

The J gene is TRBJ1-5, the V gene TRBV6-5; 9 nucleotides align to TRBD1. Germline-derived CDR1 and CDR2 are MNHEY and SVGAGI. V was pared by 4 bases and J by 1 base, with 5 bases of the junction left unmatched. This CDR3 comprises 16 residues. The CDR3 loop is CASSSTGGWSNQPQHF. CDR3 bases: TGTGCCAGCAGTTCAACAGGGGGCTGGAGCAATCAGCCCCAGCATTTT.

The gene calls are TRBV19 and TRBJ2-1, with TRBD2 identical over 12 bases. Per germline, CDR1 LNHDA and CDR2 SQIVND (reference sequence). J lost 4 bases, V lost 5 bases, and 6 bases had no gene match. CDR3 size: 16 residues. The CDR3 here is CASSGLGLAGYNEQFF. DNA of the CDR3: TGTGCCAGTAGTGGACTAGGACTAGCGGGGTACAATGAGCAGTTCTTC.